The 25 T cell receptor beta chains below come from one sample, sequenced in a study of identical twins. TCRdb reprocessed the 5' RACE reads via MiXCR and lists one record per CDR3 protein. The repertoire consists of roughly 500,000 distinct CDR3 sequences, with roughly 21% occurring once and the leading ten covering around 0.91%. The sample also formed part of further work on T cells expressing NK-cell markers.

The sample taken for sequencing was CD4+ T cells sorted from blood. All receptors derive from a woman aged 18-35 years in good health.

The chain carries TRBV20-1 and TRBJ1-1; TRBD1 aligns across 8 bases. Per germline, CDR1 DFQATT and CDR2 SNEGSKA (reference sequence). After removal of 4 bases from V and 7 bases from J, the junction contained 8 bases not matched to a gene. The CDR3 contains 13 residues. The CDR3 DNA follows: TGCAGTGCTATGCGACAGGGGAAGGGTGAAGCTTTCTTT. Protein product: CSAMRQGKGEAFF.

The V call is TRBV5-1, the J call TRBJ1-1; 8 bases map to TRBD1. Germline loops: CDR1 SGHRS, CDR2 YFSETQ. The CDR3 totals 14 residues. V dropped 4 bases and J dropped 1; count of bases not matched to a gene: 3. The CDR3 DNA follows: TGCGCCAGCAGCAACGGACAGGGGAACACTGAAGCTTTCTTT. Translated: CASSNGQGNTEAFF.

This clonotype was seen many times. The V and J genes are TRBV5-1 and TRBJ1-4; 8 positions agree with TRBD1. The CDR3 is 20 residues long. CDR1 is SGHRS and CDR2 is YFSETQ in the germline V gene. V dropped 0 bases and J dropped 0; count of bases not matched to a gene: 13. CDR3 in amino acids: CASSLAPPTGARATNEKLFF. The CDR3 DNA sequence: TGCGCCAGCAGCTTGGCCCCGCCGACAGGGGCGAGGGCAACTAATGAAAAACTGTTTTTT.

V usage is TRBV20-1 and J usage is TRBJ2-3; D is unclear. The CDR3 contains 13 residues. V was shortened by 6 bases and J by 0 bases, with 10 bases between the two germline ends. Germline assignment: CDR1 DFQATT and CDR2 SNEGSKA (reference sequence). CDR3: CSAEQTSTDTQYF. The CDR3 DNA reads as TGCAGTGCCGAACAGACTAGCACAGATACGCAGTATTTT.

The chain is built from TRBV10-1 and TRBJ2-1; 8 nucleotides agree with TRBD2. Germline values: CDR1 WNHNN, CDR2 SYGVQD (reference sequence). The CDR3 totals 13 residues. Trimming cost V 6 bases and J 9 bases; bases outside gene matches: 7. CDR3 nucleotides: TGCGCCAGCAGAGCGGGAGTCAATGGTGAGCAGTTCTTC. As protein: CASRAGVNGEQFF.

This sequence joins TRBV20-1 and TRBJ1-1, with 7 positions matching TRBD1. The CDR3 spans 13 residues. V lost 5 bases and J lost 1; bases outside the gene matches: 4. Germline CDR1 and CDR2: DFQATT and SNEGSKA (reference sequence). CDR3 loop: CSASTGKNTEAFF. CDR3 coding DNA: TGCAGTGCTTCGACAGGGAAGAACACTGAAGCTTTCTTT.

This clonotype has ten or more counts. CDR3 coding DNA: TGCAGTGCTAGACAGGGGGAGAGTGGCTACACCTTC. Its protein product is CSARQGESGYTF. J is TRBJ1-2 and V is TRBV20-1; the match to TRBD1 covers 7 bases. The germline V gene has CDR1 DFQATT and CDR2 SNEGSKA (reference sequence). CDR3 length: 12 amino acids. J lost 7 bases, V lost 2 bases, and 4 bases had no gene match.

This clonotype was seen a few times. In DNA, the CDR3 is TGTGCCAGCAGCCAAGGTGAACTAGCGGGGGAAGAGACCCAGTACTTC. This codes for CASSQGELAGEETQYF. This rearrangement joins TRBV3-1 to TRBJ2-5; 11 bases agree with TRBD2. Trimming at V came to 1 base and at J to 3 bases, leaving 4 bases not matched to a gene. Per germline, CDR1 LGHDT and CDR2 YNNKEL (reference sequence). This CDR3 comprises 16 residues.

The chain is built from TRBV29-1 and TRBJ2-7; D is unresolved. CDR3 size: 11 residues. Germline values: CDR1 SQVTM, CDR2 ANQGSEA. The ends were cut back, 4 bases at V and 4 bases at J, with 8 bases in the middle. CDR3 region: CSVAGVYEQYF. The CDR3 bases are TGCAGCGTTGCAGGAGTATACGAGCAGTACTTC.

The genes are TRBV29-1 and TRBJ2-7, with D perhaps matching TRBD1 or TRBD2 (5 bases each). Germline CDR1 SQVTM, CDR2 ANQGSEA. CDR3 length: 15 residues. The ends were cut back, 5 bases at V and 3 bases at J, with 20 bases in the middle. CDR3: CSVRDGRQEFYEQYF. As DNA, the CDR3 is TGCAGCGTTCGGGACGGTCGGCAGGAATTCTACGAGCAGTACTTC.

V and J are TRBV10-2 and TRBJ2-1; the match to TRBD2 covers 8 bases. Germline CDR1 and CDR2: WSHSY and SAAADI. This CDR3 is 15 amino acids long. V dropped 6 bases and J dropped 6; count of bases not matched to a gene: 10. The chain's CDR3 is CASRTGTRNLNEQFF. As DNA, the CDR3 is TGCGCCAGCAGGACCGGGACTAGAAACCTCAATGAGCAGTTCTTC.

The rearrangement joins TRBV4-3 to TRBJ2-1, with TRBD2 identical over 9 bases. The CDR3 has 17 residues. CDR1 and CDR2 (germline): LGHNA, YSLEER. V lost 0 bases to trimming and J lost 5 bases; unmatched junction nucleotides: 8. CDR3 in amino acids: CASSQEEGGRAHNEQFF. The CDR3 nucleotides read TGCGCCAGCAGCCAAGAGGAGGGCGGGAGGGCACACAATGAGCAGTTCTTC.

In this sample, this clonotype turned up a few times. J is TRBJ2-3 and V is TRBV6-1, with 10 bases matching TRBD2. Germline trimming cut 7 bases from V and 5 bases from J; bases unmatched to any gene: 9. The CDR3 is 15 amino acids. Germline CDR1 is MNHNS and CDR2 is SASEGT. CDR3 residues: CASNRAGGAGDTQYF. The CDR3, as DNA: TGTGCCAGCAATCGAGCGGGAGGGGCGGGAGATACGCAGTATTTT.

This chain connects TRBV9 to TRBJ2-1; TRBD1 matches 9 bases. The V and J ends lost 2 bases and 8 bases, in that order; junction bases with no gene match: 8. The CDR3 is 15 residues long. Germline V gene sequence: CDR1 SGDLS, CDR2 YYNGEE. DNA for the CDR3: TGTGCCAGCAGCGTTGGGACAGGGTTCGTCCATGAGCAGTTCTTC. It translates to CASSVGTGFVHEQFF. The variable domain in full, completed from reference TRBV9 and TRBJ2-1, reads DSGVTQTPKHLITATGQRVTLRCSPRSGDLSVYWYQQSLDQGLQFLIQYYNGEERAKGNILERFSAQQFPDLHSELNLSSLELGDSALYFCASSVGTGFVHEQFFGPGTRLTVL.

The sample holds a few counts of this clonotype. The chain combines TRBV7-8 with TRBJ2-2; 8 bases line up with TRBD2. From germline, CDR1 is SGHVS and CDR2 FQNEAQ. J gave up 4 bases and V 5 bases, and 6 bases lay outside the gene matches. There are 15 residues in the CDR3. The CDR3 here is CASSLGTRSTGELFF. The CDR3 DNA reads TGTGCCAGCAGCCTCGGGACTAGAAGCACCGGGGAGCTGTTTTTT.

This chain uses TRBV18 with TRBJ2-5; D gene ambiguous. The CDR3 spans 16 residues. V lost 2 bases and J 1 base, leaving 14 bases between the germline ends. Looked up from germline, CDR1 is KGHSH and CDR2 is LQKENI. The CDR3 DNA reads as TGTGCCAGCTCACCAGTAACGCAGGCCATCCAAGAGACCCAGTACTTC. It codes for CASSPVTQAIQETQYF.

The V and J genes are TRBV25-1 and TRBJ2-1; D may correspond to TRBD1 or TRBD2 (5 bases each). CDR3 size: 16 residues. Germline assignment: CDR1 MGHDK and CDR2 SYGVNS. V lost 4 bases, J lost 3 bases, and 16 bases lay in between. CDR3 residues: CASSARGRGNYNEQFF. The CDR3 region has the DNA TGTGCCAGCAGTGCGAGGGGCCGTGGAAACTACAATGAGCAGTTCTTC.

The chain joins TRBV24-1 to TRBJ2-5, with 7 bases matching TRBD1. This CDR3 spans 13 amino acids. Germline lookup yields CDR1 KGHDR and CDR2 SFDVKD. Trimming took 4 bases from V and 2 from J; bases not matched to a gene: 0. The CDR3 protein is CATSEQGQETQYF. CDR3 in DNA: TGTGCCACCAGTGAACAGGGGCAAGAGACCCAGTACTTC.

This clonotype was seen only a few times. The genes are TRBV12-3 or TRBV12-4 and TRBJ2-7; tentative D call: TRBD1 (6 bases). V was trimmed by 3 bases and J by 0 bases, leaving 12 bases between them. The CDR3 length is 15 residues. The CDR3 spells CASSFGTPPSYEQYF. The CDR3 bases are TGTGCCAGCAGTTTTGGGACACCCCCCTCCTACGAGCAGTACTTC.

In its sample, this clonotype was seen a few times. This chain uses TRBV2 with TRBJ2-7; the match to TRBD2 covers 13 bases. The CDR3 loop spans 15 amino acids. From germline, CDR1 is SNHLY and CDR2 FYNNEI. V lost 8 bases and J lost 0; bases outside the gene matches: 4. The CDR3: CASLLAGGISYEQYF. The CDR3 DNA reads TGTGCCAGCTTACTAGCGGGAGGGATCTCCTACGAGCAGTACTTC.

This clonotype has just a few counts. CDR3 nucleotides: TGTGCCAGCAAAGGGGACGCGGACTCCTACGAGCAGTACTTC. Its protein is CASKGDADSYEQYF. The rearrangement joins TRBV6-1 to TRBJ2-7; perhaps D is TRBD1 or TRBD2 (5 bases each). Between the trimmed V and J ends, which lost 7 bases and 0 bases, there was a span of 13 bases. The CDR3 loop spans 14 amino acids. CDR1 and CDR2 from the germline V gene are MNHNS and SASEGT.

The chain links TRBV5-1 to TRBJ2-3; D perhaps matches TRBD1 (6 bases). The V end lost 1 base, the J end lost 5 bases, and 8 bases lay between the germline ends. CDR3 size: 13 residues. Germline assignment: CDR1 SGHRS and CDR2 YFSETQ. The CDR3 region is CASSLSRGDTQYF. CDR3 sequence (DNA): TGCGCCAGCAGCTTGTCCAGGGGAGATACGCAGTATTTT.

The table lists this clonotype with a few counts. This chain links TRBV27 with TRBJ2-7; 9 positions match TRBD1. With V trimmed by 2 bases and J by 6 bases, 8 bases remained unmatched. CDR3 length equals 15 residues. CDR1 is MNHEY, CDR2 SMNVEV, per germline (reference sequence). CDR3 in DNA: TGTGCCAGCAGTTTAAAGGGACAGGGACTCAGCGAGCAGTACTTC. Protein sequence: CASSLKGQGLSEQYF.

The genes are TRBV4-3 and TRBJ2-1, with 10 bases fitting TRBD2. This CDR3 is built from 16 residues. The germline gives CDR1 LGHNA, CDR2 YSLEER. With 0 bases clipped from V and 4 bases from J, the junction kept 3 bases outside the gene matches. This chain's CDR3 is CASSQEALAGYNEQFF. CDR3 DNA: TGCGCCAGCAGCCAAGAGGCACTAGCGGGATACAATGAGCAGTTCTTC.

This clonotype has more than one count but fewer than ten. CDR3 loop: CASSVTTGVGGELFF. CDR3 bases: TGTGCCAGCAGCGTAACGACAGGGGTCGGCGGGGAGCTGTTTTTT. The rearrangement joins TRBV9 to TRBJ2-2; 8 bases map to TRBD1. Unmatched junction bases numbered 6, after V lost 1 base and J lost 7 bases. This CDR3 is 15 amino acids long. CDR1 and CDR2 (germline): SGDLS, YYNGEE.